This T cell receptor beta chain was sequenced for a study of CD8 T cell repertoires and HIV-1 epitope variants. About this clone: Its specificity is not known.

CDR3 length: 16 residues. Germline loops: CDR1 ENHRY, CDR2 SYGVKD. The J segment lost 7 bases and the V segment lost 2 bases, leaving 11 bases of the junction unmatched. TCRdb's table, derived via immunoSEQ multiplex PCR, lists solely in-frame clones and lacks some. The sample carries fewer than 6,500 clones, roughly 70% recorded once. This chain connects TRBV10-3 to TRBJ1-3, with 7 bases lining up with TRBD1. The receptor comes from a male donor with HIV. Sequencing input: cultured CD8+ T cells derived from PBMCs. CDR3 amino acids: CAISEQKGQARNTIYF. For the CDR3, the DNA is TGTGCCATCAGTGAGCAAAAAGGACAGGCACGGAACACCATATATTTT.